The next 9 T cell receptor beta chains were all read from a single sample in a study of early T cells in non-severe SARS-CoV-2 infection. TCRdb processed the 5' RACE reads anew with MiXCR; each CDR3 protein has one entry. Here the sample spans around 84,000 distinct CDR3 sequences, around 9.3% being singletons. The material sequenced was whole blood, taken at baseline. The receptors were sampled from an adult who was a healthcare worker with PCR-confirmed SARS-CoV-2 infection or an uninfected control (not recorded which).

The table lists this clonotype with a few counts. The chain carries TRBV7-8 and TRBJ1-5; no reliable D call. The V and J ends lost 6 bases and 5 bases respectively, with 14 bases between them. The V gene's germline CDR1 is SGHVS and CDR2 FQNEAQ. The CDR3 spans 14 residues. The CDR3 loop is CASSYSDGYQPQHF. CDR3 nucleotide sequence: TGTGCCAGCAGTTACTCAGACGGTTATCAGCCCCAGCATTTT.

The chain is built from TRBV7-6 and TRBJ1-6; possible D gene TRBD1, 6 bases. This CDR3 region has 15 residues. Trimming took off 1 base at V and 6 bases at J, with 10 bases between the two ends. In germline, CDR1 is SGHVS, CDR2 FNYEAQ. In DNA form, the CDR3 reads TGTGCCAGCAGCTTAGAGGGGGTAGTTAATTCACCCCTCCACTTT. Protein product: CASSLEGVVNSPLHF.

In its sample, this clonotype was seen a few times. The rearrangement uses TRBV27 and TRBJ1-1; D is unresolved. The CDR3 consists of 14 residues. The V gene's germline CDR1 is MNHEY and CDR2 SMNVEV (reference sequence). V lost 3 bases and J lost 0, with 8 bases in between. Here the CDR3 DNA reads TGTGCCAGCAGTTTTTCAGAAATGAACACTGAAGCTTTCTTT. Translation: CASSFSEMNTEAFF.

The chain has TRBV21-1 and TRBJ2-7; TRBD2 is the table's D call and was not checked against the DNA. TRBV21-1 corresponds to a pseudogene. The CDR3 consists of 15 residues. The CDR3 loop reads CASSNPFAGSYEQYF. DNA for the CDR3: TGTGCCAGCAGCAATCCCTTTGCGGGATCCTACGAGCAGTACTTC.

The table lists this clonotype with a few counts. The rearrangement links TRBV11-2 to TRBJ2-6; D gene uncertain. This CDR3 spans 15 amino acids. V lost 5 bases and J 0 bases, leaving 8 bases between the germline ends. Germline V gene sequence: CDR1 SGHAT, CDR2 FQNNGV. CDR3 coding DNA: TGTGCCAGCAGCGCCTACAGCTCTGGGGCCAACGTCCTGACTTTC. Translation: CASSAYSSGANVLTF. Complete variable domain (other parts from reference TRBV11-2 and TRBJ2-6): EAGVAQSPRYKIIEKRQSVAFWCNPISGHATLYWYQQILGQGPKLLIQFQNNGVVDDSQLPKDRFSAERLKGVDSTLKIQPAKLEDSAVYLCASSAYSSGANVLTFGAGSRLTVL.

This clonotype has just a few counts. The genes are TRBV11-2 and TRBJ1-4; D may be TRBD1 (5 bases). CDR3 length: 14 residues. V lost 6 bases to trimming and J lost 3 bases, with 11 bases between them. Germline assignment: CDR1 SGHAT and CDR2 FQNNGV. The CDR3 DNA sequence: TGTGCCAGCAGGCGGGGCAGCTCTAATGAAAAACTGTTTTTT. It yields the protein CASRRGSSNEKLFF. Variable domain in full (rest from reference TRBV11-2 and TRBJ1-4): EAGVAQSPRYKIIEKRQSVAFWCNPISGHATLYWYQQILGQGPKLLIQFQNNGVVDDSQLPKDRFSAERLKGVDSTLKIQPAKLEDSAVYLCASRRGSSNEKLFFGSGTQLSVL.

This clonotype has more than one count but fewer than ten. The CDR3 bases are TGTGCCAGCAGCTTGAAGCTAGCGGGATCCATAGATACGCAGTATTTT. Protein product: CASSLKLAGSIDTQYF. The chain is built from TRBV5-4 and TRBJ2-3, with 9 bases lining up with TRBD2. CDR3 size: 16 residues. In germline, CDR1 is SGHNT, CDR2 YYREEE (reference sequence). With 1 base clipped from V and 5 bases from J, the junction kept 8 bases outside the gene matches.

This clonotype was recorded many times. This chain links TRBV12-3 or TRBV12-4 with TRBJ1-5; the D is unclear. Deletions cut 4 bases from V and 5 bases from J, with 6 bases between. The CDR3 extends over 12 amino acids. The chain's CDR3 is CASSSVDQPQHF. The CDR3 DNA reads TGTGCCAGCAGTTCGGTGGATCAGCCCCAGCATTTT.

The rearrangement uses TRBV12-3 or TRBV12-4 and TRBJ2-7; 8 nucleotides agree with TRBD1. The CDR3 sequence is 14 residues long. V lost 4 bases and J lost 2; bases outside the gene matches: 4. CDR3 sequence (DNA): TGTGCCAGCAGTTCGCGGACAGGGACCTACGAGCAGTACTTC. Amino acids: CASSSRTGTYEQYF.